What follows describes a single T cell receptor beta chain. It has no known antigen specificity. Base qualities were left out, and no much larger clone turns up one base away. This sample was included in a study of regulatory T cells in long-lasting Graves disease (dated by TCRdb to about 2021). About the study as a whole: In the newly diagnosed Graves' disease group, patients had been taking antithyroid drugs for less than 3 months. This study used TCR sequencing and RNA sequencing of peripheral blood to compare persistent Graves' disease patients against newly diagnosed Graves' disease patients. The study was registered as a clinical trial and conducted in China. TCR sequencing covered some 13 persistent and 20 or so newly diagnosed Graves' disease patients, 33 samples in total.

According to the study, the label for this sample's time point signals: newly diagnosed GD, antithyroid drugs for less than 3 months. For both TCR sequencing and RNA sequencing, RNA was extracted from PBMCs using TRIzol. Graves' disease was diagnosed according to American Thyroid Association guidelines. Patients were recruited from an endocrinology department in Xi'an, China. Each patient gave about 9.1 milliliters of peripheral blood, collected in an EDTA anticoagulant tube. PBMCs were isolated by Ficoll Paque Plus density gradient separation without further T cell sorting. An Agilent 2100 Bioanalyzer and agarose gel were used to check RNA quality, and a NanoDrop 2000 was used to measure RNA concentration. The investigation overall reported the following: TRBV28, TRBJ1-2 and TRBJ2-5 were preferentially used in persistent disease, while TRBV20-1 and TRBJ2-1 were favored in newly diagnosed disease. Lower TCR Shannon entropy and fewer highly expanded clones were observed in persistent Graves' disease patients than in newly diagnosed patients, which suggested clonal expansion. Peripheral blood alone was examined, since thyroid tissue, which constituted the primary lesion, could not be accessed. More public clonotypes were shared among persistent patients (roughly 2,700) than among newly diagnosed patients (966). As a limitation, the authors acknowledged that the small sample size may reduce accuracy. Sequencing and analysis were restricted to the TCR beta chain.

Per the germline V gene (reference sequence), SEHNR is the CDR1 and FQNEAQ is the CDR2. The CDR3 spans 15 residues, from the cysteine through the phenylalanine. The only DNA kept is the CDR3, 45 bases in frame from the first base. A distance of 16 bases separates the germline ends of V and J, which lose 5 bases and 3 bases respectively. Libraries were prepared through multiplex PCR. Sequencer: Illumina HiSeq 4000. CDR3 regions were amplified by Arm-PCR with iRepertoire HTBI primers to construct TCR beta libraries. PCR products were gel purified before sequencing. The original methods were these. Gene usage analysis of CDR3 amino acid clonotypes used the roughly 62 TRBV and around 14 TRBJ segments found across samples. COPE and FqMerger were used to merge filtered high-quality paired reads into contigs. Contigs were aligned with BLAST to IMGT TRBV, TRBD and TRBJ reference genes, and CDR3 was defined per IMGT. Any clonotype with a frequency above 0.1% was classified as a highly expanded clone. Repertoire diversity was measured by Shannon entropy, and V-J evenness by the Gini coefficient. A clonotype was considered public if more than one individual shared it. TCRdb reanalyzed the raw reads on its own, using fastp at Q25 for trimming and MiXCR for clone calling, and kept in-frame beta chains. CDR3 protein sequences are deduplicated, and each keeps its most common genes and DNA. TCRdb, not the original authors, processed these V and J calls. The sample table records 450,000 to 700,000 distinct CDR3 sequences; approximately 13% of these occur just once. The ten biggest clones cover roughly 9.7% of the sample.

This same sample was also part of a study on T cells in Graves' hyperthyroidism and ophthalmopathy. From the second report: Stable Graves' hyperthyroidism was defined as no progression to ophthalmopathy during 18 months of follow-up. Hyperthyroidism patients were newly diagnosed, with disease duration under 2 months, and aged 18 to 65 years. The study excluded patients with uncontrolled infections, other autoimmune diseases, pregnancy or lactation. Diagnoses relied on clinical symptoms, serum thyroxine and TRAb, thyroid ultrasound and orbital computed tomography. For the first round of RT-PCR on the TCR CDR3, the HTBI primer set was used together with the Qiagen OneStep RT-PCR kit. Most expanded thyroid clonotypes (frequency above 0.001) were also detected in blood, suggesting blood repertoires may reflect thyroid immune responses. Ophthalmopathy was separated from stable hyperthyroidism by a 13 V-J signature model, with over 85% sensitivity and about 81% specificity obtained in cross-validation and 80%/75% obtained in testing. During validation, the model predicted progression to ophthalmopathy a median of approximately 6 months ahead of onset, with almost 71% sensitivity and less than 85% specificity. To identify distinguishing TCR V-J signatures, a discovery cohort of about 100 patients was used, comprising some 45 with Graves' ophthalmopathy and around 57 with stable Graves' hyperthyroidism. Whether ophthalmopathy could be predicted prospectively was tested in an independent validation cohort made up of under 20 hyperthyroidism patients plus 17 patients who later progressed to ophthalmopathy. The roughly 100 discovery patients were divided at random into training and test sets in a 7:3 ratio. Thyroid tissue and blood T-cell repertoires from about six Graves' hyperthyroidism patients were also compared in the study. After blood sampling, hyperthyroidism patients were treated with methimazole at a starting dose of 30 mg daily, and ophthalmopathy patients were treated with high-dose intravenous methylprednisolone. Libraries were constructed in a second round of multiplex PCR, after which size selection and purification were carried out. Paired-end sequencing of the libraries was performed with 100 bp reads on an Illumina HiSeq2000. SOAPnuke was used to process the raw data, removing reads that contained adapters or uncalled bases, had a mean Phred below 15, or lacked an exact match to the constant primer or identifier. COPE v1.2.5 was used to merge high-quality paired reads, and clonotypes were defined as unique nucleotide sequences. MiTCR v1.1 was used to align the clonotypes against IMGT TRBV, TRBD and TRBJ reference segments. The analysis included only V-J combinations with a frequency above 0.0001, which together covered roughly 99% of the repertoires. A TCS score was defined as the ratio between F50 (clonal expansion) and ExV (chaos), using BLOSUM62-based TCRdist between CDR3 peptides within each V-J. Welch's t-statistics and random forest reduced around 550 V-J features to roughly 13, which were used in a naive Bayes classifier (R e1071). No statistical method was used to set the sample size in advance, and investigators knew the group allocation. TCR Vbeta CDR3 sequencing of 120 to 150 peripheral blood samples (over 40 ophthalmopathy, about 75 hyperthyroidism and around 17 progressor patients) is reported in the paper.

Sequenced here: peripheral blood mononuclear cells (PBMCs), sampled at new diagnosis, from a patient treated with antithyroid drugs. Recombination joined TRBV7-9 with TRBJ1-2; the D gene is perhaps TRBD1, on 5 matching bases. This TCR was recovered from a man aged 25 to 40 with Graves disease. Donor details come from another sample of the same person, matched by shared clones. The sequenced DNA is TGTGCCAGCAGCCTCGCATCATGGGGACACTATGGCTACACCTTC. It encodes CASSLASWGHYGYTF.